These 8 T cell receptor beta chains originate from one sample sequenced in a study of vaccination and CD4 T cells after COVID-19. Sequencing of cultured CD4+ T cell DNA used the Oncomine TCR Beta short-read assay. TCRdb processed the PCR reads anew with MiXCR; each CDR3 protein has one entry. The sample lists fewer than 20,000 distinct CDR3 sequences, over 55% occurring once. Their specific antigens are unknown. As to treatment: roughly 10-day PBMC culture with coronavirus spike peptide pools or control peptides (ViraFEST assay). Input material: CD4+ T cells from blood, cultured in vitro. These receptors all come from a human donor who had recovered from COVID-19.

By its share, this clonotype is medium-sized. CDR3 protein: CATDRDGGYTF. DNA for the CDR3: TGTGCCACAGACAGGGATGGCGGCTACACCTTC. This chain joins TRBV2 and TRBJ1-2, with 7 positions matching TRBD1. J gave up 8 bases and V 10 bases, and 7 bases lay outside the gene matches. CDR3 size: 11 residues. The germline CDR1 and CDR2 sequences are SNHLY and FYNNEI.

J is TRBJ2-4 and V is TRBV28; D possibly matches TRBD1 or TRBD2 (5 bases each). The V gene's germline CDR1 is MDHEN and CDR2 SYDVKM. The CDR3 has 13 amino acids. V dropped 6 bases and J dropped 7 bases, with 13 bases sitting between them. CDR3 loop: CASSRGRDNIQYF. The CDR3 bases are TGTGCCAGCAGCCGCGGCCGGGACAACATTCAGTACTTC. The full variable domain, rest sourced from reference TRBV28 and TRBJ2-4, is DVKVTQSSRYLVKRTGEKVFLECVQDMDHENMFWYRQDPGLGLRLIYFSYDVKMKEKGDIPEGYSVSREKKERFSLILESASTNQTSMYLCASSRGRDNIQYFGAGTRLSVL.

The V gene is TRBV4-3, the J gene TRBJ2-5; D may correspond to TRBD1 or TRBD2 (6 bases each). The CDR3 loop spans 15 amino acids. Germline-derived CDR1 and CDR2 are LGHNA and YSLEER. V shed 3 bases and J shed 5 bases, with 16 bases lying between them. In DNA, the CDR3 is TGCGCCAGCAGCCAGGGGGGCAGTCCTCGGGAGACCCAGTACTTC. It translates to CASSQGGSPRETQYF.

CDR3 residues: CASSQGLGEGEFF. In DNA form, the CDR3 reads TGCGCCAGCAGTCAAGGGCTAGGTGAGGGTGAGTTCTTC. This chain joins TRBV23-1 and TRBJ2-1, with D possibly TRBD2 on 5 matching bases. Being an ORF, TRBV23-1 has a function that is uncertain. The CDR3 is made up of 13 amino acids. V dropped 2 bases and J dropped 14 bases, with 16 bases sitting between them.

This chain links TRBV24-1 with TRBJ1-2; D ambiguous. Germline V lookup: CDR1 KGHDR, CDR2 SFDVKD. Between the trimmed V and J ends, which lost 9 bases and 8 bases, there was a span of 18 bases. The CDR3 covers 13 residues. CDR3 residues: CATSGSALGGYTF. DNA of the CDR3: TGTGCCACCTCCGGCAGTGCGTTGGGCGGCTACACCTTC.

This chain links TRBV28 with TRBJ1-5; D may be TRBD1 (5 bases). V dropped 7 bases and J dropped 2 bases, with 12 bases sitting between them. This CDR3 is 14 amino acids long. Germline V gene data show CDR1 as MDHEN and CDR2 as SYDVKM. The CDR3: CASTPGGGNQPQHF. The CDR3 DNA follows: TGTGCCAGCACCCCCGGGGGGGGCAATCAGCCCCAGCATTTT.

The chain employs TRBV2 and TRBJ1-5; possible D gene TRBD1, 5 bases. The CDR3 spans 14 residues. Per germline, CDR1 SNHLY and CDR2 FYNNEI. The V end lost 6 bases, the J end lost 3 bases, and 12 bases lay between the germline ends. The CDR3 here is CASSRDGTNQPQHF. CDR3 in DNA: TGTGCCAGCAGCCGGGACGGAACCAATCAGCCCCAGCATTTT.

The chain combines TRBV5-1 with TRBJ2-7; possibly TRBD1 or TRBD2 for D (5 bases each). Trimming pared 4 bases from V and 9 bases from J, leaving 17 bases between. CDR3 length equals 13 residues. Germline CDR1 is SGHRS and CDR2 is YFSETQ. DNA of the CDR3: TGCGCCAGCAGCCGGGACCCTTCATTAGGGCAGTACTTC. Encoded protein: CASSRDPSLGQYF.